This entry describes one T cell receptor (beta chain). This record belongs to a study of cytomegalovirus exposure and HLA in healthy donors. 13 Jbeta primers and 60 Vbeta primers were used for the PCR. Method: immunoSEQ multiplex PCR; TCRdb's copy keeps in-frame clones and lacks some. The sample comprises 180,000 or so clones, 75% of which are singletons, and roughly 8.2% rests with the top ten. The length of the CDR3 is 16 residues. The V end was cut by 0 bases, the J end by 0 bases, with 12 bases between. Germline CDR1 SGHRS, CDR2 YFSETQ. This chain links TRBV5-1 with TRBJ1-1; no firm D call. The source material was PBMCs. This TCR derives from a woman in her thirties or forties in good health and CMV-seropositive. CDR3 coding DNA: TGCGCCAGCAGCTTGGGGCAGTTCCCCATGAACACTGAAGCTTTCTTT. Its protein is CASSLGQFPMNTEAFF.